These 15 T cell receptor beta chains came from one sample sequenced in a study of T-cell memory formation after mild COVID-19. TCRdb recomputed calls from the 5' RACE reads with MiXCR, one row per CDR3 protein. The table records just under 50,000 distinct CDR3 sequences, around 10% of them present only once. The sequenced sample consisted of PBMCs or a T cell subset sorted from them (not recorded which). These receptors were obtained from a man between 18 and 29 years old who had mild COVID-19 (a few samples of this study predate the infection). Cell type and time point are not known.

In its sample, this clonotype was seen a few times. This rearrangement joins TRBV27 to TRBJ2-6; D is possibly TRBD1 (6 bases). Germline CDR1 and CDR2: MNHEY and SMNVEV (reference sequence). The CDR3 contains 18 residues. Deletions cut 3 bases from V and 4 bases from J, with 19 bases between. The CDR3 DNA follows: TGTGCCAGCAGTTTGACAGGCCCTCGGTCGGGAGGGGCCAACGTCCTGACTTTC. Its protein is CASSLTGPRSGGANVLTF.

This clonotype was picked up one time. A much more abundant neighbour one base away suggests this may be a read error. The chain uses TRBV12-3 or TRBV12-4 and TRBJ1-1; D is undetermined. This CDR3 has 14 amino acids. Trimming left V 7 bases short and J 0 bases short, with 12 bases between. The CDR3: CASINPRVNTEAFF. CDR3 in DNA: TGTGCCAGCATCAACCCGAGGGTGAACACTGAAGCTTTCTTT.

The chain carries TRBV30 and TRBJ1-1; D is ambiguous. V was cut by 1 base and J by 9 bases, with 12 bases left in between. Looked up from germline, CDR1 is GTSNPN and CDR2 is SVGIG (reference sequence). CDR3 length: 12 amino acids. CDR3 residues: CAWSDQLLQAFF. Written as DNA, the CDR3 is TGTGCCTGGAGTGACCAGTTACTCCAAGCTTTCTTT.

CDR3 nucleotide sequence: TGCGCCAGCAGCTTACAGGACAGCTATGGCTACACCTTC. Its translation: CASSLQDSYGYTF. The gene calls are TRBV5-1 and TRBJ1-2, with D possibly matching TRBD1 (6 bases). There are 13 residues in the CDR3. Trimming took off 2 bases at V and 4 bases at J, with 9 bases between the two ends. Germline V gene sequence: CDR1 SGHRS, CDR2 YFSETQ.

The chain links TRBV25-1 to TRBJ2-3, with a weak D call TRBD2 (6 bases). Germline CDR1 and CDR2: MGHDK and SYGVNS. The CDR3 sequence is 14 residues long. V was trimmed by 2 bases and J by 1 base, leaving 7 bases between them. In DNA, the CDR3 is TGTGCCAGCAGTGAACCGGGGGGCACAGATACGCAGTATTTT. Protein sequence: CASSEPGGTDTQYF.

This clonotype was counted a few times. This chain uses TRBV4-1 with TRBJ1-1; D gene ambiguous. The V gene's germline CDR1 is MGHRA and CDR2 YSYEKL. Trimming took 0 bases from V and 7 from J, leaving 9 bases between them. There are 13 residues in the CDR3. CDR3 sequence (DNA): TGCGCCAGCAGCCAAGATGGGTCGGGTGAAGCTTTCTTT. Protein product: CASSQDGSGEAFF.

The chain carries TRBV27 and TRBJ2-3; D possibly corresponds to TRBD1 (5 bases). The CDR3 runs 17 residues. In germline, CDR1 is MNHEY, CDR2 SMNVEV (reference sequence). V shed 2 bases and J shed 5 bases, with 20 bases lying between them. In nucleotides, the CDR3 is TGTGCCAGCAGTTTAAAACCGCCAGGGCTGTTGGGAGATACGCAGTATTTT. Protein product: CASSLKPPGLLGDTQYF.

This clonotype has only a few counts. The rearrangement links TRBV4-1 to TRBJ1-2; possibly TRBD1 for D (5 bases). The CDR3 has 14 amino acids. With 3 bases removed from V and 5 bases from J, the gap between germline ends came to 13 bases. CDR1 is MGHRA and CDR2 is YSYEKL in the germline V gene. The CDR3 protein is CASSQLREGYGYTF. The CDR3 nucleotides read TGCGCCAGCAGCCAGCTCAGGGAAGGGTATGGCTACACCTTC.

The chain has TRBV20-1 and TRBJ1-1; D gene ambiguous. The germline CDR1 and CDR2 sequences are DFQATT and SNEGSKA (reference sequence). V lost 3 bases and J lost 1, with 6 bases in between. There are 12 residues in the CDR3. The CDR3 sequence: CSARQPNTEAFF. The CDR3 nucleotides are TGCAGTGCTAGGCAACCGAACACTGAAGCTTTCTTT.

This clonotype was counted a few times. The chain couples TRBV10-1 to TRBJ2-7, with 7 bases fitting TRBD1. The CDR3 has 14 residues. The germline CDR1 and CDR2 sequences are WNHNN and SYGVQD (reference sequence). Trimming removed 0 bases from V and 3 bases from J; junction bases left unmatched: 2. Here the CDR3 reads CASSESGQIYEQYF. In DNA form, the CDR3 reads TGCGCCAGCAGTGAGTCGGGACAGATCTACGAGCAGTACTTC.

The V call is TRBV5-4, the J call TRBJ1-1, with TRBD1 matching 8 bases. This CDR3 region has 14 residues. Germline values: CDR1 SGHNT, CDR2 YYREEE (reference sequence). Trimming cost V 3 bases and J 6 bases; bases outside gene matches: 7. The CDR3 region has the DNA TGTGCCAGCAGCTCACAGGGGGGGAGGGCTGAAGCTTTCTTT. It codes for CASSSQGGRAEAFF.

This clonotype was seen a handful of times. This rearrangement joins TRBV7-9 to TRBJ2-3; D is unresolved. Germline CDR1 SEHNR, CDR2 FQNEAQ (reference sequence). The CDR3 extends over 14 amino acids. V was clipped by 5 bases and J by 2 bases, with 11 bases between them. In DNA form, the CDR3 reads TGTGCCAGCAGCCCCCGGGCCCTCACAGATACGCAGTATTTT. Protein sequence: CASSPRALTDTQYF.

This clonotype came up a few times. J is TRBJ1-2 and V is TRBV28; D is ambiguous. The V and J ends lost 1 base and 8 bases respectively, with 14 bases between them. The CDR3 loop spans 14 amino acids. Germline values: CDR1 MDHEN, CDR2 SYDVKM. The CDR3 loop reads CASSLSRPIQGYTF. The CDR3, as DNA: TGTGCCAGCAGTTTATCCCGACCGATACAGGGCTACACCTTC.

This clonotype was recorded a few times. This chain joins TRBV7-2 and TRBJ2-1; 8 nucleotides align to TRBD2. The CDR3 length is 15 residues. From germline, CDR1 is SGHTA and CDR2 FQGNSA. Unmatched junction bases numbered 3, after V lost 1 base and J lost 4 bases. The CDR3, as DNA: TGTGCCAGCAGCTTAGGCGGGGGGCAATACAATGAGCAGTTCTTC. Its translation: CASSLGGGQYNEQFF.

This clonotype occurred a few times. The V and J genes are TRBV7-2 and TRBJ2-1; D might be TRBD1 or TRBD2, each matching 6 bases. Germline-derived CDR1 and CDR2 are SGHTA and FQGNSA. The V end was cut by 5 bases, the J end by 6 bases, with 14 bases between. The CDR3 runs 14 residues. The CDR3 region has the DNA TGTGCCAGCAGCCCCCAAAGGGGGGCCAATGAGCAGTTCTTC. Translation gives CASSPQRGANEQFF.